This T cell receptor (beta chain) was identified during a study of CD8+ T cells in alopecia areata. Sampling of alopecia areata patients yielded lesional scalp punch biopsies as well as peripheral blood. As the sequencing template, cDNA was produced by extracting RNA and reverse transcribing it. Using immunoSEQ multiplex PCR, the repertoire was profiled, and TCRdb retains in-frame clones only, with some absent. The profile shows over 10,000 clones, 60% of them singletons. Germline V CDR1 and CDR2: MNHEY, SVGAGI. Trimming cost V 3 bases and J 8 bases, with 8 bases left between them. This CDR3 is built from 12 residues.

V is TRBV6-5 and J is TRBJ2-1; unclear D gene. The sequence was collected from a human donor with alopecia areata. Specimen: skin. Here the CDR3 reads CASSYNADEQFF. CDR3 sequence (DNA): TGTGCCAGCAGTTATAATGCGGATGAGCAGTTCTTC.